The present TCR beta chain was sequenced within a study of cytomegalovirus exposure and HLA in healthy donors. Details on this clone: Its cognate antigen is unknown.

Regarding the study as a whole: Researchers had no immune exposure information except CMV serostatus available. Sequencing likely caused a cluster of highly shared sequence variants.

This CDR3 comprises 14 residues. Trimming took 1 base from V and 1 from J, leaving 7 bases between them. From germline, CDR1 is LNHDA and CDR2 SQIVND (reference sequence). The PCR used 60 Vbeta and 13 Jbeta primers. Produced via immunoSEQ multiplex PCR; TCRdb's table is partial and in-frame only. The sample holds 87,000 or so clones, approximately 77% seen once. The rearrangement links TRBV19 to TRBJ1-1, with D possibly matching TRBD1 (5 bases). This receptor was obtained from a woman aged 40 to 50 in good health and CMV-seronegative. What was sequenced was PBMCs. Written as DNA, the CDR3 is TGTGCCAGTAGTATAGGGGGCGCGAACACTGAAGCTTTCTTT. This sequence encodes CASSIGGANTEAFF.